This T cell receptor beta chain was profiled in a study of cytomegalovirus exposure and HLA in healthy donors. Overall study: A prior analysis found more than 90 million unique TCR beta sequences from around 180 million T cells. The study, taken as a whole, reports: TCR beta V- and J-gene trimming was later associated with a missense DCLRE1C variant. HLA alleles were associated with roughly 15,000 TCR beta sequences in a later analysis at 0.05 false discovery rate. The productive fraction for most TCR beta V segments was about 87% or about 30% in an earlier analysis.

In the case of this clone: As yet, its antigen is unknown.

This CDR3 region has 13 residues. Trimming cost V 4 bases and J 0 bases, with 4 bases left between them. The germline gives CDR1 GTSNPN, CDR2 SVGIG (reference sequence). 13 Jbeta primers and 60 Vbeta primers were used for the PCR. Generated by immunoSEQ multiplex PCR, the TCRdb table keeps only in-frame clones and is missing some. The sample has under 150,000 clones, 65% to 75% seen once. The specimen was PBMCs. The sequence derives from a man in his sixties in good health and CMV-seronegative. The rearrangement uses TRBV30 and TRBJ2-6; D is undetermined. The CDR3 sequence is CAWTNSGANVLTF. Here the CDR3 DNA reads TGTGCCTGGACCAACTCTGGGGCCAACGTCCTGACTTTC.